This section outlines one TCR beta chain sequence together with its context. The data originate from a study of T cells in Graves' hyperthyroidism and ophthalmopathy. Graves' hyperthyroidism was deemed stable given no ophthalmopathy progression within 18 months. The CDR3 regions of TCR beta were amplified from RNA transcripts. HTBI primers were used for first-round RT-PCR of the TCR CDR3. A single record per CDR3 protein comes from TCRdb applying MiXCR to the multiplex PCR reads. The table has about 760,000 distinct CDR3 sequences, roughly a third seen once. The CDR3 covers 15 residues. The V gene lost 3 bases and the J gene lost 2 bases, with 11 bases spanning the gap. In germline, CDR1 is SGHTA, CDR2 FQGNSA.

Sequenced input: blood. The chain is built from TRBV7-2 and TRBJ1-5; maybe TRBD1 (5 bases). The sequence came from a middle-aged woman with Graves' hyperthyroidism. The CDR3 DNA sequence: TGTGCCAGCAGCTTGAACACAGGAGGCAATCAGCCCCAGCATTTT. It specifies CASSLNTGGNQPQHF.